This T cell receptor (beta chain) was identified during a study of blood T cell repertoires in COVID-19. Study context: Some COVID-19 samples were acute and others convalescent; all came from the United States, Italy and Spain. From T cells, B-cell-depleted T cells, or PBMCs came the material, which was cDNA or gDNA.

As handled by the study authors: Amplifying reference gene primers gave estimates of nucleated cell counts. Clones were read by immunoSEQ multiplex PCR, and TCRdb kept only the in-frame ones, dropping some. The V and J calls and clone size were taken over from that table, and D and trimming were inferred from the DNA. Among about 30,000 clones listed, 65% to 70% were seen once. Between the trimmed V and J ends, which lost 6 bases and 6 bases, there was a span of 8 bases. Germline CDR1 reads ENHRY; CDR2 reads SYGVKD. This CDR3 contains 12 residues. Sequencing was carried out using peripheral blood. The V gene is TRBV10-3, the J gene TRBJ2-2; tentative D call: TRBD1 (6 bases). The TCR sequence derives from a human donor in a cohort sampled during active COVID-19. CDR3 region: CAISPGAGELFF. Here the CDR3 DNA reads TGTGCCATCAGCCCAGGGGCCGGGGAGCTGTTTTTT.